The subject of this entry is one T cell receptor beta chain. Sequencing libraries for TCR beta were prepared with iRepertoire HTBI primers and Arm-PCR of CDR3 regions. Each CDR3 protein is one row after TCRdb ran MiXCR on the multiplex PCR reads. The sample shows 350,000 to 500,000 distinct CDR3 sequences, around 17% of them seen only once. Specified time point: newly diagnosed GD, antithyroid drugs for less than 3 months. RNA extracted from PBMCs served as the sequencing template. This record belongs to a study of regulatory T cells in long-lasting Graves disease. These data also formed part of another study, on T cells in Graves' hyperthyroidism and ophthalmopathy.

Here the sequenced sample was peripheral blood mononuclear cells (PBMCs), taken at new diagnosis, from a patient treated with antithyroid drugs. The clonotype comes from a young woman with Graves disease.

The CDR3: CASSYAPRGVQGYTF. The CDR3 DNA reads TGTGCCAGCAGTTACGCCCCCAGGGGCGTGCAGGGCTACACCTTC. The V gene is TRBV6-2 or TRBV6-3, the J gene TRBJ1-2, with D perhaps matching TRBD1 (6 bases). Germline CDR1 reads MNHEY; CDR2 reads SVGEGT. This CDR3 is 15 amino acids long. V lost 2 bases, J lost 8 bases, and 18 bases lay in between.